Presented here are 6 T cell receptor beta chains from one specimen sequenced in a study of cytomegalovirus exposure and HLA in healthy donors. With 60 Vbeta and 13 Jbeta primers, the PCR was carried out. The assay was immunoSEQ multiplex PCR, and TCRdb's table has in-frame clones only and misses some. The data hold roughly 170,000 clones, with around 83% observed a single time. The material sequenced was PBMCs. Receptor source: a man in his forties or fifties in good health and CMV-seronegative.

J is TRBJ1-6 and V is TRBV5-1, with 9 bases that match TRBD1. From germline, CDR1 is SGHRS and CDR2 YFSETQ. The CDR3 covers 16 residues. Unmatched junction bases numbered 8, after V lost 3 bases and J lost 7 bases. In DNA, the CDR3 is TGCGCCAGCAGCTCGGCTTACAGGGGGCGGAATTCACCCCTCCACTTT. It yields the protein CASSSAYRGRNSPLHF.

On this clone itself: The same CDR3 is also encoded by other DNA sequences in this sample. V is TRBV18 and J is TRBJ2-7; weak D call: TRBD1 (5 bases). V was shortened by 6 bases and J by 1 base, with 10 bases between the two germline ends. The CDR3 sequence is 13 residues long. CDR1 and CDR2 (germline): KGHSH, LQKENI. In DNA form, the CDR3 reads TGTGCCAGCTCGCTCCAGGGTTCCTACGAGCAGTACTTC. This translates into CASSLQGSYEQYF.

V usage is TRBV5-1 and J usage is TRBJ2-7, with 10 bases matching TRBD1. Unmatched junction bases numbered 5, after V lost 5 bases and J lost 6 bases. CDR1 is SGHRS and CDR2 is YFSETQ in the germline V gene. The CDR3 loop spans 13 amino acids. The CDR3, as DNA: TGCGCCAGCAGGGAGACAGGGGGCTCCGAGCAGTACTTC. Translation: CASRETGGSEQYF.

The chain carries TRBV7-2 and TRBJ2-4, with 14 bases identical to TRBD2. Germline values: CDR1 SGHTA, CDR2 FQGNSA. V lost 5 bases to trimming and J lost 8 bases; unmatched junction nucleotides: 11. This CDR3 is built from 17 residues. CDR3 region: CASSARLAGGPKYIQYF. As DNA, the CDR3 is TGTGCCAGCAGCGCCAGACTAGCGGGAGGGCCGAAGTACATTCAGTACTTC.

The chain joins TRBV7-3 to TRBJ2-3; 11 bases are a match to TRBD2. The V gene's germline CDR1 is SGHTA and CDR2 FQGTGA. CDR3 size: 17 residues. J gave up 3 bases and V 1 base, and 6 bases lay outside the gene matches. The CDR3 protein is CASSLKGSGGATDTQYF. CDR3 sequence (DNA): TGTGCCAGCAGCTTAAAGGGTAGCGGGGGGGCAACAGATACGCAGTATTTT.

About this clone: Compared with germline, one end of the junction differs, possibly owing to a read error. V and J are TRBV7-7 and TRBJ2-5, with 11 bases lining up with TRBD2. The CDR3 is 15 residues long. Germline values: CDR1 SSHAT, CDR2 FNYEAQ (reference sequence). The CDR3 DNA sequence: TGTGCTAGCAGCTTAGCGGGGGGGGCGGCTGAGACCCAGTACTTC. This gives the protein CASSLAGGAAETQYF.